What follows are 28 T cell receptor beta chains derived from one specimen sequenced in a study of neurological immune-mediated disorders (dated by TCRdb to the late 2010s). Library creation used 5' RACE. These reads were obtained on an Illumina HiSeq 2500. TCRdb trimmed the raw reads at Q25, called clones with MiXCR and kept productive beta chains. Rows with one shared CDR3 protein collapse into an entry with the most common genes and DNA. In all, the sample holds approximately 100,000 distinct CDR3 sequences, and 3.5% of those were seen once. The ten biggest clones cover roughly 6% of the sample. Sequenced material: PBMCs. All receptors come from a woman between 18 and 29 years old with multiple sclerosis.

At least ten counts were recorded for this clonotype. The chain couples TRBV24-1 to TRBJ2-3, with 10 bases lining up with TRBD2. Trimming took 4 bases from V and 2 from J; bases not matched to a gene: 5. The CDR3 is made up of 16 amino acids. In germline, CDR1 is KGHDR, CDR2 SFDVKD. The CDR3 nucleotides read TGTGCCACCAGTGACACAACTAGCGGGGACACAGATACGCAGTATTTT. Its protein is CATSDTTSGDTDTQYF.

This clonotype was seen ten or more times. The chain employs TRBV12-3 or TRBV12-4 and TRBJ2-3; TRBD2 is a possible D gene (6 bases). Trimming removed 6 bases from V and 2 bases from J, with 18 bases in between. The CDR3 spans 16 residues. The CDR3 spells CASRSNRDSYTDTQYF. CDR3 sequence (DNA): TGTGCCAGCAGATCGAACCGGGACTCATACACAGATACGCAGTATTTT.

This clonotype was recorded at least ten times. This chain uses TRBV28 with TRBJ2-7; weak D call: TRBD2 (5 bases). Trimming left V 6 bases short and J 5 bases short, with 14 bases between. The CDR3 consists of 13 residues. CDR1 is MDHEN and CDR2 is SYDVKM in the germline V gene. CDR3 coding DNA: TGTGCCAGCAGGGAGGAGTTATCCGACGAGCAGTACTTC. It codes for CASREELSDEQYF.

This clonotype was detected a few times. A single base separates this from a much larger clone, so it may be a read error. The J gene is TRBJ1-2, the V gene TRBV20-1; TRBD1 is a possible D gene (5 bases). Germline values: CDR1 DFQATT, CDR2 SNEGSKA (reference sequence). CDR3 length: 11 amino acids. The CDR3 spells CSARLGGKQTF. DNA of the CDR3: TGCAGTGCTAGACTTGGGGGGAAGCAAACGTTT.

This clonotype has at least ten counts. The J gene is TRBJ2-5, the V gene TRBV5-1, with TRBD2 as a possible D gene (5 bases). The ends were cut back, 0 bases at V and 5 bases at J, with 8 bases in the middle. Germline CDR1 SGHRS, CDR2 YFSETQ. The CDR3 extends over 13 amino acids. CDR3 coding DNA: TGCGCCAGCAGCTTGGAGGGAGTGGAGACCCAGTACTTC. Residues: CASSLEGVETQYF. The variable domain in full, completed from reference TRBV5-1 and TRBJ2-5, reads KAGVTQTPRYLIKTRGQQVTLSCSPISGHRSVSWYQQTPGQGLQFLFEYFSETQRNKGNFPGRFSGRQFSNSRSEMNVSTLELGDSALYLCASSLEGVETQYFGPGTRLLVL.

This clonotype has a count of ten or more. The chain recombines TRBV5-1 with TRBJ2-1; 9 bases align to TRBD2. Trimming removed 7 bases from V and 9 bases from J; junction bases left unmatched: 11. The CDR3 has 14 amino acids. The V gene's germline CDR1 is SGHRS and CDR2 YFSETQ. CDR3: CASCDSGSLGEQFF. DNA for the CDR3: TGCGCCAGCTGTGATAGCGGGAGCCTTGGTGAGCAGTTCTTC.

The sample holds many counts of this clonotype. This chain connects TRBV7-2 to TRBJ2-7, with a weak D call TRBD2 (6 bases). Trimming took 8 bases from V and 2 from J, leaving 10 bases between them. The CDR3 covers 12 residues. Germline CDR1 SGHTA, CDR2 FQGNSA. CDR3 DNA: TGTGCCAGCGGTAGCGGTACCTACGAGCAGTACTTC. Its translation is CASGSGTYEQYF.

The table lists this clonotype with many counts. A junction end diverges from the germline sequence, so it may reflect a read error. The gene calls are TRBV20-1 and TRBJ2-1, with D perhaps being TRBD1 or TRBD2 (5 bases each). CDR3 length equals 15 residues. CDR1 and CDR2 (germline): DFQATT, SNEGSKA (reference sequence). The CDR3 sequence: CSARGPGRQGDEQFF. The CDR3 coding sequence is TGCAGTGCCAGAGGCCCGGGGCGGCAGGGCGATGAGCAGTTCTTC.

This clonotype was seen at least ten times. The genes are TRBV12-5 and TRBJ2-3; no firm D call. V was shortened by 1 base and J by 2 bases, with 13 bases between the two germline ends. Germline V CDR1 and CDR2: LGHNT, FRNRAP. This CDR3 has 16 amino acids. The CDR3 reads CASGLGSRLLTDTQYF. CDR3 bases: TGTGCTAGTGGTTTGGGTTCAAGATTACTCACAGATACGCAGTATTTT.

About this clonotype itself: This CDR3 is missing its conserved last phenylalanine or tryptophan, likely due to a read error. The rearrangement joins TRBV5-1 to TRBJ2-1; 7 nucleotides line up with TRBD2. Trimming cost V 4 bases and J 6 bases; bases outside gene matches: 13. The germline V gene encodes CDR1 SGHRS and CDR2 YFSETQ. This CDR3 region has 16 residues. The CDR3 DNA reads TGCGCCAGCAGCCCGATTGGGGGGGGGAGGAGCAATGAGCAGTTCTGC. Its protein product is CASSPIGGGRSNEQFC.

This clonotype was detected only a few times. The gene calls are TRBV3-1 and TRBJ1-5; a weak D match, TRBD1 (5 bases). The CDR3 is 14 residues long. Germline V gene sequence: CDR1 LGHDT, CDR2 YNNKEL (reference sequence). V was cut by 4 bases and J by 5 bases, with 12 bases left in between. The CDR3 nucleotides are TGTGCCAGCAGCCCGGGGACCGACCATCAGCCCCAGCATTTT. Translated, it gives CASSPGTDHQPQHF. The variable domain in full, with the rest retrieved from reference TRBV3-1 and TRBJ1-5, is DTAVSQTPKYLVTQMGNDKSIKCEQNLGHDTMYWYKQDSKKFLKIMFSYNNKELIINETVPNRFSPKSPDKAHLNLHINSLELGDSAVYFCASSPGTDHQPQHFGDGTRLSIL.

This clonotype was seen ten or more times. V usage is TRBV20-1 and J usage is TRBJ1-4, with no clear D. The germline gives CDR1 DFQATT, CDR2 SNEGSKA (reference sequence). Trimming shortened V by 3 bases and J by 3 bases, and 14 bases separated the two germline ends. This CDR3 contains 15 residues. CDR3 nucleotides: TGCAGTGCTAGCGTCCCGCATCGCGCTAATGAAAAACTGTTTTTT. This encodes CSASVPHRANEKLFF.

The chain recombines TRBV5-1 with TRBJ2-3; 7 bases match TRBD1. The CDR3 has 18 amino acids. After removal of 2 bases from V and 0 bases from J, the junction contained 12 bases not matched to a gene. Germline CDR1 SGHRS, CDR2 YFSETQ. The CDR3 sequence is CASSLPKDRSFSTDTQYF. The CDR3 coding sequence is TGCGCCAGCAGCTTACCGAAGGACAGGAGCTTTAGCACAGATACGCAGTATTTT.

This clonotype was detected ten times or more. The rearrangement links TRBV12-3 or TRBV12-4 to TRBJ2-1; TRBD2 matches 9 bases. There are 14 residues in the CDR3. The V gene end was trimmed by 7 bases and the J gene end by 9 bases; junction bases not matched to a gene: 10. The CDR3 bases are TGTGCCAGCACCCCGACTAGCGGATCAACTGAGCAGTTCTTC. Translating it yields CASTPTSGSTEQFF.

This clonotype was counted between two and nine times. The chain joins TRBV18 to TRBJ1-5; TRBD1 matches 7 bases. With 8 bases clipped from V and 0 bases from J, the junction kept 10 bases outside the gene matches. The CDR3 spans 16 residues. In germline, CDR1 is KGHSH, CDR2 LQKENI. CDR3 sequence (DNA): TGTGCCAGCCAGCCCGGGACAGCTTATAGCAATCAGCCCCAGCATTTT. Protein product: CASQPGTAYSNQPQHF.

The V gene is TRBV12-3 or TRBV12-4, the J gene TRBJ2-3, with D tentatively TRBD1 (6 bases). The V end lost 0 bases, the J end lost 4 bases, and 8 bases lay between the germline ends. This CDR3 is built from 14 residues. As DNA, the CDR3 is TGTGCCAGCAGTTTAGCGGGGGCGGCAGATACGCAGTATTTT. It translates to CASSLAGAADTQYF.

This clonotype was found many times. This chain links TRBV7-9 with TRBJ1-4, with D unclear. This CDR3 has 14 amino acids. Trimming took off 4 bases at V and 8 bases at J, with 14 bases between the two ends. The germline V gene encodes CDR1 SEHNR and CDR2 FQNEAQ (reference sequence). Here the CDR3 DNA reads TGTGCCAGCAGCTCAACTTTAATGGACGAAAAACTGTTTTTT. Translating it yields CASSSTLMDEKLFF.

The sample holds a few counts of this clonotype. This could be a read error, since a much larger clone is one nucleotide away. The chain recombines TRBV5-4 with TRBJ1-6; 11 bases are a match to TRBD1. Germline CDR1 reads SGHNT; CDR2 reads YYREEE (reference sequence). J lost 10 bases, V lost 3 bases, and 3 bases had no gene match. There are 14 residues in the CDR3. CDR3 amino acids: CASSYGTGGSPLHF. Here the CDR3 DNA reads TGTGCCAGCAGCTACGGGACAGGGGGATCACCCCTCCACTTT. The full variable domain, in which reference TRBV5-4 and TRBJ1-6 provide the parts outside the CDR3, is ETGVTQSPTHLIKTRGQQVTLRCSSQSGHNTVSWYQQALGQGPQFIFQYYREEENGRGNFPPRFSGLQFPNYSSELNVNALELDDSALYLCASSYGTGGSPLHFGNGTRLTVT.

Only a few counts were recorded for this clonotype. This chain's CDR3 is CASSQDWTGIYEQYF. CDR3 sequence (DNA): TGTGCCAGCAGCCAAGATTGGACAGGGATCTACGAGCAGTACTTC. The chain couples TRBV14 to TRBJ2-7; 8 nucleotides agree with TRBD1. The germline gives CDR1 SGHDN, CDR2 FVKESK. The CDR3 extends over 15 amino acids. V lost 0 bases and J lost 3; bases outside the gene matches: 4.

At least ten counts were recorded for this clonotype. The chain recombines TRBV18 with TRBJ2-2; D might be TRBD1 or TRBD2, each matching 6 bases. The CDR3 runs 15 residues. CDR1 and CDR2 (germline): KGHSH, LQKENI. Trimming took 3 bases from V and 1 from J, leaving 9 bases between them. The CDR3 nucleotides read TGTGCCAGCTCACCCGGGGGACAGAACACCGGGGAGCTGTTTTTT. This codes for CASSPGGQNTGELFF.

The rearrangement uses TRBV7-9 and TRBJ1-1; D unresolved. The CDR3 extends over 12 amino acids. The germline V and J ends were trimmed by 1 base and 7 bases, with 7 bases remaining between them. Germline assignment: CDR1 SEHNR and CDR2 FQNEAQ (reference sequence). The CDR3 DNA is TGTGCCAGCAGCTTAGGTGGGATTGAAGCTTTCTTT. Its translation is CASSLGGIEAFF. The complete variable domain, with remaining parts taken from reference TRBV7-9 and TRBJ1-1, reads DTGVSQNPRHKITKRGQNVTFRCDPISEHNRLYWYRQTLGQGPEFLTYFQNEAQLEKSRLLSDRFSAERPKGSFSTLEIQRTEQGDSAMYLCASSLGGIEAFFGQGTRLTVV.

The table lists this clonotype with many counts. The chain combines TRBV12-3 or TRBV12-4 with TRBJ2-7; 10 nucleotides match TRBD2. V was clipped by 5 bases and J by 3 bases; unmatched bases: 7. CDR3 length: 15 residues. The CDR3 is CASSPGLAALYEQYF. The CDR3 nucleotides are TGTGCCAGCAGTCCAGGACTAGCGGCACTCTACGAGCAGTACTTC.

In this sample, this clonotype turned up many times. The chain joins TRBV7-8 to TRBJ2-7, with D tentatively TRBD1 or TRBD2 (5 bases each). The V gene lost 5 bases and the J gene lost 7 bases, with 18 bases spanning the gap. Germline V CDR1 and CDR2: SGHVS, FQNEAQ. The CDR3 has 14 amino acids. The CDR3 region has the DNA TGTGCCAGCAGCAACGACCCAGGGACGTCTGAGCAGTACTTC. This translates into CASSNDPGTSEQYF.

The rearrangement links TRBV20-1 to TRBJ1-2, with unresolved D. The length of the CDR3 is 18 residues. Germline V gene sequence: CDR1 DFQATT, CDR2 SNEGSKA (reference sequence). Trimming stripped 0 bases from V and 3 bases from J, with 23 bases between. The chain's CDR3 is CSARDNRQAGSRDYGYTF. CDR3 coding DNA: TGCAGTGCTAGAGATAACCGGCAGGCAGGTAGTAGGGACTATGGCTACACCTTC.

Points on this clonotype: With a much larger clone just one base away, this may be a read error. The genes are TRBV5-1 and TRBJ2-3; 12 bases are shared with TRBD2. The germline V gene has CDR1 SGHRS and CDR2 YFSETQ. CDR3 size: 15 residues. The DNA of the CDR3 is TGCGCCAGCAGCTATCTAGCGGGGGGGCAAGATAAGCAGTATTTT. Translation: CASSYLAGGQDKQYF.

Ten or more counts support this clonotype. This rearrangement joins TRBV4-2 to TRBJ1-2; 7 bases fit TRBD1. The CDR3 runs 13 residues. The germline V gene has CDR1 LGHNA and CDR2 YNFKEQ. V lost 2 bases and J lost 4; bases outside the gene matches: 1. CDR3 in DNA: TGTGCCAGCAGCCAAAGACAGGGCTATGGCTACACCTTC. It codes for CASSQRQGYGYTF.

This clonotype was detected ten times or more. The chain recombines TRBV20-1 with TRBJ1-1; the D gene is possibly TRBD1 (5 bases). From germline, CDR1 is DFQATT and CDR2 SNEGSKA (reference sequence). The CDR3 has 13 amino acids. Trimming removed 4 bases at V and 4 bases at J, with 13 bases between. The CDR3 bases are TGCAGTGCTACCCTAGGAGGGGTCACTGAAGCTTTCTTT. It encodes CSATLGGVTEAFF.

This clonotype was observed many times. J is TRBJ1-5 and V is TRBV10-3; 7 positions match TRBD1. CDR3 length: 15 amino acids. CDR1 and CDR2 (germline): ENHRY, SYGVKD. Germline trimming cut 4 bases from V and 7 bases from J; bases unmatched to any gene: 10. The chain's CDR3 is CAISATTGDGQPQHF. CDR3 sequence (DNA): TGTGCCATCAGTGCTACCACAGGGGATGGGCAGCCCCAGCATTTT.